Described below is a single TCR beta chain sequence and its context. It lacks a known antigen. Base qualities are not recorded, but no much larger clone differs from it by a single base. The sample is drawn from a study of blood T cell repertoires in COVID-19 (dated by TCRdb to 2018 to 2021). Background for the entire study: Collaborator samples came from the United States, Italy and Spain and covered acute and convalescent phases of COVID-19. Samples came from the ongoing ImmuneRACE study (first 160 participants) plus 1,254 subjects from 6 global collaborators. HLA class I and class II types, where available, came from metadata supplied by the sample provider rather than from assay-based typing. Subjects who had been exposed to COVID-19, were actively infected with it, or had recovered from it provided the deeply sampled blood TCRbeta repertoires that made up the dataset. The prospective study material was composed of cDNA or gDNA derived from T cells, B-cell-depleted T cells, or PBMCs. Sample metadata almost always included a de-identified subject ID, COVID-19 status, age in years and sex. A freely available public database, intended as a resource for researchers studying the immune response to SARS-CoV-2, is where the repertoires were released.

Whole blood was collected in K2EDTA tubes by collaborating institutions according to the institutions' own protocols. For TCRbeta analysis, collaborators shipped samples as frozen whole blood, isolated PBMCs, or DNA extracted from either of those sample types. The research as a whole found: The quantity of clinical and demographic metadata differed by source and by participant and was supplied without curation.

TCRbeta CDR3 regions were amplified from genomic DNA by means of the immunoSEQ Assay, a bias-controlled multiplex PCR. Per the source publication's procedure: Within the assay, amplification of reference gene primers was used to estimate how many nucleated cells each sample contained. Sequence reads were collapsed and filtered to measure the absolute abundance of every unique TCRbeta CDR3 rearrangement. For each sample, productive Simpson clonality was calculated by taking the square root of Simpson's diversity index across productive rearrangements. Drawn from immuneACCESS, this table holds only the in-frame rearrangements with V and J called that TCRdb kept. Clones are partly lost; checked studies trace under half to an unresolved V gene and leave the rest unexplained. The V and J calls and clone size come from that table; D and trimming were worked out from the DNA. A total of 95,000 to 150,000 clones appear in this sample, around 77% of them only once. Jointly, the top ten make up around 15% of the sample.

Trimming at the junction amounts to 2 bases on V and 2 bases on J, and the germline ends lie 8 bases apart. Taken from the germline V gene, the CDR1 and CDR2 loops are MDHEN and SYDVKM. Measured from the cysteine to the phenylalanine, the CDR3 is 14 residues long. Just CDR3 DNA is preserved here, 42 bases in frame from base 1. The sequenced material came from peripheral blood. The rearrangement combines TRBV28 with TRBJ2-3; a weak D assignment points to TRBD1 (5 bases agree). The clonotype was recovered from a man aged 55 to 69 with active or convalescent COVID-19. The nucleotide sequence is TGTGCCAGCAGTTTAGGCAGGGACACAGATACGCAGTATTTT. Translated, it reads CASSLGRDTDTQYF.